One sample yielded the 10 T cell receptor beta chains listed below, sequenced in a study of cytomegalovirus exposure and HLA in healthy donors. Primers included in the PCR were 60 Vbeta and 13 Jbeta primers. Sequenced by immunoSEQ multiplex PCR; TCRdb stores in-frame clones only, minus some. The sample contains some 150,000 clones, less than 80% of which appear only once. The sample was PBMCs. The receptors derive from a middle-aged man in good health and CMV-seronegative.

The rearrangement joins TRBV11-3 to TRBJ2-1; D perhaps matches TRBD1 (5 bases). Germline V gene lookup returns CDR1 SGHNT and CDR2 YENEEA. Deletions cut 2 bases from V and 9 bases from J, with 5 bases between. The CDR3 loop spans 11 amino acids. This chain's CDR3 is CASSLRGEQFF. CDR3 DNA: TGTGCCAGCAGCTTAAGGGGTGAGCAGTTCTTC.

V usage is TRBV19 and J usage is TRBJ2-7; TRBD2 matches at 7 bases. Germline V CDR1 and CDR2: LNHDA, SQIVND (reference sequence). This CDR3 spans 15 amino acids. The junction had 7 bases not matched to a gene; V was cut back by 1 base and J by 4 bases. For the CDR3, the DNA is TGTGCCAGTAGTATAGCAGCAAGCGGGGTGTACGAGCAGTACTTC. It is translated as CASSIAASGVYEQYF. The full variable domain, its missing parts supplied by reference TRBV19 and TRBJ2-7, is DGGITQSPKYLFRKEGQNVTLSCEQNLNHDAMYWYRQDPGQGLRLIYYSQIVNDFQKGDIAEGYSVSREKKESFPLTVTSAQKNPTAFYLCASSIAASGVYEQYFGPGTRLTVT.

A few counts support this clone. This chain uses TRBV11-3 with TRBJ2-1, with a weak D call TRBD2 (5 bases). Germline values: CDR1 SGHNT, CDR2 YENEEA. This CDR3 contains 14 residues. V was shortened by 3 bases and J by 0 bases, with 6 bases between the two germline ends. CDR3 protein: CASSLGSSYNEQFF. The CDR3 bases are TGTGCCAGCAGCTTGGGGAGCTCCTACAATGAGCAGTTCTTC.

The CDR3 sequence is CASSPGTWTGGTEAFF. CDR3 DNA sequence: TGCGCCAGCAGCCCTGGAACATGGACAGGGGGCACTGAAGCTTTCTTT. V is TRBV4-1 and J is TRBJ1-1; 10 bases fit TRBD1. CDR3 length: 16 amino acids. The V segment lost 4 bases and the J segment 4 bases; nucleotides outside the gene matches: 9. The germline CDR1 and CDR2 sequences are MGHRA and YSYEKL.

This clone has only a few counts. The chain employs TRBV19 and TRBJ2-3; 8 bases align to TRBD2. Germline CDR1 is LNHDA and CDR2 is SQIVND (reference sequence). This CDR3 region has 16 residues. V trimming: 7 bases; J trimming: 0 bases; junction bases outside the gene matches: 9. The CDR3 DNA is TGTGCCAGTAACGGCGGGGGGTACACTAGCACAGATACGCAGTATTTT. It specifies CASNGGGYTSTDTQYF.

The chain couples TRBV6-1 to TRBJ2-2; D possibly corresponds to TRBD1 (6 bases). The CDR3 totals 18 residues. V was trimmed by 0 bases and J by 0 bases, leaving 14 bases between them. Germline V gene data show CDR1 as MNHNS and CDR2 as SASEGT. CDR3 bases: TGTGCCAGCAGTGAAGCGTTGGGACACAGACCGAACACCGGGGAGCTGTTTTTT. Translating gives CASSEALGHRPNTGELFF.

The genes are TRBV5-6 and TRBJ2-7; D gene ambiguous. Trimming pared 0 bases from V and 5 bases from J, leaving 15 bases between. The CDR3 contains 15 residues. Germline V CDR1 and CDR2: SGHDT, YYEEEE. The CDR3 DNA follows: TGTGCCAGCAGCTTGGCGGTCGTACGAAGCAACGAGCAGTACTTC. Encoded protein: CASSLAVVRSNEQYF.

V is TRBV27 and J is TRBJ1-1; no clear D. V lost 0 bases and J lost 3, with 8 bases in between. The CDR3 is made up of 14 amino acids. Germline V lookup: CDR1 MNHEY, CDR2 SMNVEV (reference sequence). CDR3 protein: CASSLSPQYTEAFF. In DNA form, the CDR3 reads TGTGCCAGCAGTTTATCCCCTCAGTACACTGAAGCTTTCTTT.

The genes are TRBV29-1 and TRBJ2-5; D not certain. V lost 8 bases and J 5 bases, leaving 15 bases between the germline ends. The CDR3 extends over 12 amino acids. Germline CDR1 is SQVTM and CDR2 is ANQGSEA. CDR3 sequence (DNA): TGCAGCTGGGCCCTGTCTGGGGAGACCCAGTACTTC. Its translation: CSWALSGETQYF.

This clone was seen only once. The V and J genes are TRBV7-2 and TRBJ2-5; TRBD2 matches at 8 bases. The germline V gene encodes CDR1 SGHTA and CDR2 FQGNSA. The CDR3 length is 18 residues. Losses at the gene ends were 1 base for V and 4 bases for J; bases not matched to a gene: 14. The CDR3: CASSLGPGGGLEGETQYF. CDR3 in DNA: TGTGCCAGCAGCTTAGGGCCCGGCGGGGGACTAGAGGGAGAGACCCAGTACTTC.